This TCR beta chain was obtained from a study of human versus mouse CDR3 diversity and MHC coevolution. Study-level results: Human CDR3s averaged more deletions and insertions than mouse CDR3s. Humans had the largest estimated TCR beta repertoire, 1.5 million to 2 million clonotypes.

Germline V lookup: CDR1 SGHNT, CDR2 YYREEE (reference sequence). The V end lost 4 bases, the J end lost 1 base, and 15 bases lay between the germline ends. The CDR3 is 15 residues long. Worth noting for this clone: Its antigen is still unknown.

Sequencing was performed with immunoSEQ multiplex PCR; in TCRdb, only in-frame clones are kept and a portion is missing. The sample includes about 81,000 clones, roughly 93% seen only once; the top ten take about 1.5%. The chain has TRBV5-4 and TRBJ2-7; tentative D call: TRBD2 (5 bases). The clonotype comes from a person aged 30 to 69 in good health. Specimen: naive CD4+ T cells from blood. The subset is: CD45RO-negative CD62L-positive naive CD4 T cells. This chain's CDR3 is CASSPSGSRSYEQYF. The DNA of the CDR3 is TGTGCCAGCAGCCCCTCGGGGTCGAGGTCCTACGAGCAGTACTTC.